Below, one T cell receptor (beta chain) is given with its context. Antigen specificity is unknown. Sampled while nominally healthy, donors likely had unrecorded immune exposures. This record comes from a study of cytomegalovirus exposure and HLA in healthy donors. Turning to the study itself: In an earlier analysis, around 120 million unique TCR beta sequences were found from some 180 million T cells. Regarding the study as a whole: When analyzed later, a missense DCLRE1C variant was found to be linked to TCR beta V- and J-gene trimming. The analysis excluded some indistinguishable V segments, including TRBV6-2 and TRBV6-3.

Germline V CDR1 and CDR2: SNHLY, FYNNEI. V shed 4 bases and J shed 0 bases, with 10 bases lying between them. There are 14 residues in the CDR3. The PCR was carried out with 60 Vbeta primers and 13 Jbeta primers. TCRdb's copy holds only in-frame clones and misses some; the assay was immunoSEQ multiplex PCR. The profile shows about 300,000 clones, approximately 90% of them singletons. This receptor was identified in a man in his forties or fifties in good health and CMV-seropositive. Material: PBMCs. The chain uses TRBV2 and TRBJ2-7; tentative D call: TRBD2 (5 bases). CDR3 nucleotide sequence: TGTGCCAGCAGTGTACGGAGGAGCTCCTACGAGCAGTACTTC. Its translation is CASSVRRSSYEQYF.